The 7 T cell receptor beta chains presented below share a single source sample, sequenced in a study of cytomegalovirus exposure and HLA in healthy donors. 60 Vbeta and 13 Jbeta primers were used in PCR. Generated by immunoSEQ multiplex PCR, the TCRdb table keeps only in-frame clones and is missing some. The profile shows tens of thousands of clones, 86% of them singletons. Sequenced material: PBMCs. All receptors derive from a man aged 30 to 45 in good health and CMV-seropositive.

The V gene is TRBV11-2, the J gene TRBJ2-7, with 7 bases identical to TRBD1. V shed 5 bases and J 3 bases; nucleotides not matched to a gene: 1. The CDR3 contains 12 residues. Germline CDR1 SGHAT, CDR2 FQNNGV. CDR3 residues: CASSQGVYEQYF. CDR3 sequence (DNA): TGTGCCAGCAGCCAGGGGGTCTACGAGCAGTACTTC.

The V gene is TRBV11-2, the J gene TRBJ1-5, with D possibly being TRBD1 (6 bases). Trimming shortened V by 5 bases and J by 2 bases, and 13 bases separated the two germline ends. This CDR3 spans 15 amino acids. CDR1 and CDR2 from the germline V gene are SGHAT and FQNNGV. This chain's CDR3 is CASSPWGGRNQPQHF. CDR3 in DNA: TGTGCCAGCAGCCCCTGGGGGGGCCGCAATCAGCCCCAGCATTTT.

The chain links TRBV15 to TRBJ2-2, with 9 bases fitting TRBD1. The CDR3 runs to 16 residues. J gave up 6 bases and V 0 bases, and 5 bases lay outside the gene matches. The germline V gene has CDR1 LNHNV and CDR2 YYDKDF (reference sequence). In nucleotides, the CDR3 is TGTGCCACCAGCAGAGATATGACAGGGGGTTCCGGGGAGCTGTTTTTT. Protein: CATSRDMTGGSGELFF. Supplemented by reference TRBV15 and TRBJ2-2, the full variable domain reads DAMVIQNPRYQVTQFGKPVTLSCSQTLNHNVMYWYQQKSSQAPKLLFHYYDKDFNNEADTPDNFQSRRPNTSFCFLDIRSPGLGDTAMYLCATSRDMTGGSGELFFGEGSRLTVL.

This clone has only one observation. A read error may produce the germline difference seen at one junction end. The chain is built from TRBV5-1 and TRBJ2-1; a possible D gene is TRBD2 (6 bases). This CDR3 has 15 amino acids. CDR1 and CDR2 (germline): SGHRS, YFSETQ. The CDR3 spells CASRLDYPRTNEQFF. As DNA, the CDR3 is TGCGCCAGCAGGTTGGACTACCCTCGAACCAATGAGCAGTTCTTC.

The chain uses TRBV19 and TRBJ2-2; 10 bases agree with TRBD1. Germline CDR1 LNHDA, CDR2 SQIVND (reference sequence). Unmatched junction bases numbered 8, after V lost 7 bases and J lost 6 bases. The CDR3 runs 15 residues. The CDR3 here is CASISWDRGAGELFF. The CDR3 nucleotides read TGTGCCAGTATTTCCTGGGACAGGGGCGCCGGGGAGCTGTTTTTT. Together with reference TRBV19 and TRBJ2-2, the CDR3 gives the full variable domain: DGGITQSPKYLFRKEGQNVTLSCEQNLNHDAMYWYRQDPGQGLRLIYYSQIVNDFQKGDIAEGYSVSREKKESFPLTVTSAQKNPTAFYLCASISWDRGAGELFFGEGSRLTVL.

This clone has just one count. The chain has TRBV5-6 and TRBJ1-4; 9 nucleotides match TRBD1. Germline-derived CDR1 and CDR2 are SGHDT and YYEEEE. The CDR3 runs 12 residues. Germline trimming cut 3 bases from V and 10 bases from J; bases unmatched to any gene: 1. This CDR3 is CASSWGQGKLFF. CDR3 DNA: TGTGCCAGCAGCTGGGGACAGGGAAAACTGTTTTTT.

The chain employs TRBV6-5 and TRBJ2-7; TRBD2 aligns across 13 bases. The CDR3 runs to 13 residues. The germline gives CDR1 MNHEY, CDR2 SVGAGI. The V gene end was trimmed by 9 bases and the J gene end by 4 bases; junction bases not matched to a gene: 3. DNA for the CDR3: TGTGCCAGTGGACTAGCGGGGGTTTACGAGCAGTACTTC. As protein: CASGLAGVYEQYF.